This T cell receptor beta chain was obtained from a study of monozygotic twins with inflammatory bowel disease. Findings and limits, study-wide: Repertoire similarity did not separate concordant from discordant twins, possibly from limited power. The co-twins with IBD showed lower TCRbeta diversity (inverse Simpson) than their healthy siblings.

TCRdb reprocessed the 5' RACE reads and reports one entry per CDR3 protein, with no DNA. The table counts a few hundred thousand distinct CDR3 sequences; just over 2.5% lies in the top ten. As to this clonotype: Its cognate antigen is unknown.

Germline CDR1 and CDR2: MNHNS and SASEGT. This CDR3 region has 15 residues. The V gene is TRBV6-1, the J gene TRBJ2-1; with no DNA, the TCRdb D assignment of TRBD1 cannot be verified. The material sequenced was blood. This clonotype originated in a human donor with ulcerative colitis or Crohn's disease, or a healthy co-twin of an affected twin (not recorded which). Here the CDR3 reads CASRRVDGIPGEQFF.